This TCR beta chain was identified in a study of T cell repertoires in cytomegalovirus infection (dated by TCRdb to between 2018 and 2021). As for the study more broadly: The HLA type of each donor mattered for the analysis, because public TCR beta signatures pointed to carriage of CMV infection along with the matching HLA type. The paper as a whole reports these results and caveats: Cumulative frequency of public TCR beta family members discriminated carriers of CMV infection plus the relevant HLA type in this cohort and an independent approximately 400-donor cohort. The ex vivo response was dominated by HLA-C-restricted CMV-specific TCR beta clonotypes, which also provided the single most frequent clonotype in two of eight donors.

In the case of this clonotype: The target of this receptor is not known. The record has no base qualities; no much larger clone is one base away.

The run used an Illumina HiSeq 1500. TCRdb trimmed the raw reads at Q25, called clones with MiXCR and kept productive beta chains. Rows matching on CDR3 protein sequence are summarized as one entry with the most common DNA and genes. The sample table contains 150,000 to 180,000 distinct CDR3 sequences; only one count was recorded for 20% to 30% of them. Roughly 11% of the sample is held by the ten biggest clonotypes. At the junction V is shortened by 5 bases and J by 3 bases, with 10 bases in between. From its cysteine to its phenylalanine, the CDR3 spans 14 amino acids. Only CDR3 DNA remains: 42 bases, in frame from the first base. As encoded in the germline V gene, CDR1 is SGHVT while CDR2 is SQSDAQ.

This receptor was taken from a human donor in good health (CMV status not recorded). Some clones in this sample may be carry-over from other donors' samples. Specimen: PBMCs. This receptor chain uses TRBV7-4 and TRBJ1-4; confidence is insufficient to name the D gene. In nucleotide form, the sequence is TGTGCCAGCAGCGCCCTTGGGTCTAATGAAAAACTGTTTTTT. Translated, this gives CASSALGSNEKLFF.